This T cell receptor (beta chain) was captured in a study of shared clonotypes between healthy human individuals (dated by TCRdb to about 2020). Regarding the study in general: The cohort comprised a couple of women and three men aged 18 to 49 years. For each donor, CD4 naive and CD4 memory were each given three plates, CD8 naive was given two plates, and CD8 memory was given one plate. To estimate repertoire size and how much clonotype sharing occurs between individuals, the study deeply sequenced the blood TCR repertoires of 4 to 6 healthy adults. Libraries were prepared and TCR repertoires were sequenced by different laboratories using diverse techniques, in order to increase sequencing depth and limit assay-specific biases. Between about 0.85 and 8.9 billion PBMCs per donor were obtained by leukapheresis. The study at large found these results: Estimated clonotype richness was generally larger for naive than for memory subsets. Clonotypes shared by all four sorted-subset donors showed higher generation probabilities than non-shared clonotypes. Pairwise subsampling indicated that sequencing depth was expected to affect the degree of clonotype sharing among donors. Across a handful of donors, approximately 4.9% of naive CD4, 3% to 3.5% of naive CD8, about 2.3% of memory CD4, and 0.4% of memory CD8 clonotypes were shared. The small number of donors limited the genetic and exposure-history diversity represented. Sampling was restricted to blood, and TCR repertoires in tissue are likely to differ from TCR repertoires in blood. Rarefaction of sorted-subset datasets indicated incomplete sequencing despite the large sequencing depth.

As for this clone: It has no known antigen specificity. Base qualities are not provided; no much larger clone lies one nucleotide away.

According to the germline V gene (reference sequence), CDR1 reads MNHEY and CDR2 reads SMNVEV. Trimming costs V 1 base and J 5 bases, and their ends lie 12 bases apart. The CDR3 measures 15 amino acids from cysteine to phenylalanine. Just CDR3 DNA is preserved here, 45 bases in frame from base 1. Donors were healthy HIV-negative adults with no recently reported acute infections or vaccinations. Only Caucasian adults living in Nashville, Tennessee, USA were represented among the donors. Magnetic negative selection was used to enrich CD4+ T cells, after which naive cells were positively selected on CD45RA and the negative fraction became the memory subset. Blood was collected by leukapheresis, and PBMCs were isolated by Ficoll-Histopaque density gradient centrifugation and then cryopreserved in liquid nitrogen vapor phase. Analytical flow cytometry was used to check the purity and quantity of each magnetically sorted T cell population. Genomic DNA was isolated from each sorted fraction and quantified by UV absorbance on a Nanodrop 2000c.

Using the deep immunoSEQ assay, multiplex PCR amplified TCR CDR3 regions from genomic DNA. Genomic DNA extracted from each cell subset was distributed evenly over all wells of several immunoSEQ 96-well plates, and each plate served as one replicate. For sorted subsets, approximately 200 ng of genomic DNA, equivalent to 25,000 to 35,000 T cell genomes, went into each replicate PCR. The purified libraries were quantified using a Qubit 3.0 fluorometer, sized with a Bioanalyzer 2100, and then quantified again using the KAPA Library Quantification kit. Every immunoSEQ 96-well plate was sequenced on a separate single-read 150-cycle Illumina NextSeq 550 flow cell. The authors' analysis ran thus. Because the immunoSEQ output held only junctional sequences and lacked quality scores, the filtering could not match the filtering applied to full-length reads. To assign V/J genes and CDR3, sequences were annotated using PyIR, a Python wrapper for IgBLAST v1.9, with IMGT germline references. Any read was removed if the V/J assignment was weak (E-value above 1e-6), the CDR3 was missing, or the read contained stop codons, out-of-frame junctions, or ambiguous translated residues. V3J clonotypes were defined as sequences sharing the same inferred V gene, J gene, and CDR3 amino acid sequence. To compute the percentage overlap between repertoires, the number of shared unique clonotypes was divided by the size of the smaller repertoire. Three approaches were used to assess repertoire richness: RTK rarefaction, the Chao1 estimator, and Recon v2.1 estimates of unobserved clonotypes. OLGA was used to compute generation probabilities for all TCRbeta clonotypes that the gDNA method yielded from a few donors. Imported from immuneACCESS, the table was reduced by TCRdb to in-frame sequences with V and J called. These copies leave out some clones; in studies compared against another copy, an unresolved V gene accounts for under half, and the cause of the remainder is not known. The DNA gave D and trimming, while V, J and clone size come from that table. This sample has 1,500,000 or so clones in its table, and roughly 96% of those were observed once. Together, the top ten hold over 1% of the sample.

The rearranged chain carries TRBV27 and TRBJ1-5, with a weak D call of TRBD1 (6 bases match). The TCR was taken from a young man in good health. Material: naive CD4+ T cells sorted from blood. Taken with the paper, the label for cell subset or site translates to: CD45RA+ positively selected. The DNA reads TGTGCCAGCAGTTTATGGGGGGCAAAAGATCAGCCCCAGCATTTT. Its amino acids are CASSLWGAKDQPQHF.